This passage covers 7 T cell receptor beta chains from one sample sequenced in a study of T cell responses to AZD1222 COVID-19 vaccine. Only in-frame clones appear in the TCRdb table, and some are missing; sequencing was by immunoSEQ multiplex PCR. The repertoire holds approximately 100,000 clones, with approximately 90% as singletons. This specimen consisted of peripheral blood, obtained 28 days after the second AZD1222 dose. These receptors were collected from an adult who received the AZD1222 COVID-19 vaccine.

The V call is TRBV7-6, the J call TRBJ2-1, with D unclear. The CDR3 contains 15 residues. Trimming removed 1 base at V and 0 bases at J, with 7 bases between. Germline CDR1 reads SGHVS; CDR2 reads FNYEAQ. In DNA, the CDR3 is TGTGCCAGCAGCTTAGACATTAGCTCCTACAATGAGCAGTTCTTC. As protein: CASSLDISSYNEQFF.

V and J are TRBV2 and TRBJ1-5, with TRBD1 matching over 9 bases. The CDR3 has 14 amino acids. The V segment lost 5 bases and the J segment 3 bases; nucleotides outside the gene matches: 2. Germline V CDR1 and CDR2: SNHLY, FYNNEI. The CDR3 spells CASSRDRANQPQHF. DNA for the CDR3: TGTGCCAGCAGTAGGGACAGGGCCAATCAGCCCCAGCATTTT.

The genes are TRBV5-1 and TRBJ1-2, with D possibly TRBD1 on 5 matching bases. This CDR3 has 16 residues. The germline V gene has CDR1 SGHRS and CDR2 YFSETQ. Deletions cut 0 bases from V and 3 bases from J, with 15 bases between. The CDR3 DNA reads as TGCGCCAGCAGCTTGGGGCCCAGGGAGCCGTACTATGGCTACACCTTC. Its translation: CASSLGPREPYYGYTF.

The chain combines TRBV28 with TRBJ2-4; D gene unclear. Per germline, CDR1 MDHEN and CDR2 SYDVKM. Between the trimmed V and J ends, which lost 5 bases and 2 bases, there was a span of 10 bases. The CDR3 is 14 amino acids. CDR3 sequence reads: CASSPPQSKNIQYF. The CDR3 DNA reads as TGTGCCAGCAGTCCTCCCCAGTCCAAAAACATTCAGTACTTC.

The V gene is TRBV6-1, the J gene TRBJ1-2; TRBD1 matches 7 bases. Germline V CDR1 and CDR2: MNHNS, SASEGT. J lost 7 bases, V lost 1 base, and 6 bases had no gene match. The CDR3 is 14 amino acids. The CDR3: CASSEVRGLSGYTF. The CDR3 DNA is TGTGCCAGCAGTGAAGTAAGGGGGCTCTCTGGCTACACCTTC.

The CDR3: CASSQGLGTEAFF. As DNA, the CDR3 is TGTGCCAGCAGCCAGGGTCTTGGCACTGAAGCTTTCTTT. J is TRBJ1-1 and V is TRBV3-1 (or the pseudogene TRBV3-2); D remains unclear. The CDR3 extends over 13 amino acids. Trimming took 3 bases from V and 4 from J, leaving 9 bases between them. The V gene's germline CDR1 is LGHDT and CDR2 YNNKEL (reference sequence).

This chain uses TRBV5-1 with TRBJ2-3; no clear D. The V gene's germline CDR1 is SGHRS and CDR2 YFSETQ. This CDR3 comprises 14 residues. V was pared by 3 bases and J by 4 bases, with 12 bases between. The CDR3 sequence is CASSSGPGPDTQYF. In DNA form, the CDR3 reads TGCGCCAGCAGCTCGGGCCCCGGCCCAGATACGCAGTATTTT. Complete variable domain (other parts from reference TRBV5-1 and TRBJ2-3): KAGVTQTPRYLIKTRGQQVTLSCSPISGHRSVSWYQQTPGQGLQFLFEYFSETQRNKGNFPGRFSGRQFSNSRSEMNVSTLELGDSALYLCASSSGPGPDTQYFGPGTRLTVL.